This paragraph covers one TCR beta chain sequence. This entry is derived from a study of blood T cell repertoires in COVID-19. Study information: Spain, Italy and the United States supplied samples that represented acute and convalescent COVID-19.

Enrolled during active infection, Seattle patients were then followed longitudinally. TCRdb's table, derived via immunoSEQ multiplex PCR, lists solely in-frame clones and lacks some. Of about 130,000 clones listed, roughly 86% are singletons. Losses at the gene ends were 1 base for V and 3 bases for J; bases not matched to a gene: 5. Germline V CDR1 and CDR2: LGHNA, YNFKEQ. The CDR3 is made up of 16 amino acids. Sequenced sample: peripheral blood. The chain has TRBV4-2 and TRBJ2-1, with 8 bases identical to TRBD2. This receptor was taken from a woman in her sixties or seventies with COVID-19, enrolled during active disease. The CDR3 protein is CASSQAGGGNYNEQFF. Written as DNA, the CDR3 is TGTGCCAGCAGCCAAGCGGGGGGGGGCAACTACAATGAGCAGTTCTTC.